This TCR beta chain was sequenced for a study of technical replicates of blood from several donors. Unmatched junction bases numbered 4, after V lost 6 bases and J lost 1 base. The CDR3 totals 14 residues. Germline V gene lookup returns CDR1 MNHNY and CDR2 SVGAGI (reference sequence). This clone was counted only a few times. Libraries were prepared by immunoSEQ multiplex PCR; TCRdb keeps only in-frame clonotypes and omits some of them. Among tens of thousands of clones listed, 94% were seen once. This TCR was sampled from a human donor in good health. J is TRBJ2-5 and V is TRBV6-6; 8 bases map to TRBD1. The specimen sequenced was T cells isolated from PBMCs. CDR3 region: CASSYGQGQETQYF. CDR3 DNA: TGTGCCAGCAGCTATGGACAGGGCCAAGAGACCCAGTACTTC.